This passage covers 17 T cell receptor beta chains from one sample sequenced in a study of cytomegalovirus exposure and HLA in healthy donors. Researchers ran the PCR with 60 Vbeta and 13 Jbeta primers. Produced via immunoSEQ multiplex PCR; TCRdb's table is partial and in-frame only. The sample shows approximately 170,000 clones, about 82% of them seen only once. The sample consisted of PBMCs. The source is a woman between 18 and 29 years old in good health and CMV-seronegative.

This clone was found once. The CDR3 spells CASSSHRENTEAFF. The CDR3 DNA reads as TGTGCCAGCAGTTCTCACCGAGAGAACACTGAAGCTTTCTTT. J is TRBJ1-1 and V is TRBV27; no reliable D call. Germline loops: CDR1 MNHEY, CDR2 SMNVEV (reference sequence). This CDR3 spans 14 amino acids. V was clipped by 4 bases and J by 1 base, with 10 bases between them.

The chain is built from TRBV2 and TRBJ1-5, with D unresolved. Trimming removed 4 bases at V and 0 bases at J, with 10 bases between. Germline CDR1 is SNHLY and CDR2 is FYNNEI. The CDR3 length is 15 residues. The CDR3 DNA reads TGTGCCAGCAGTGTAGGCCTAGATAGCAATCAGCCCCAGCATTTT. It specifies CASSVGLDSNQPQHF.

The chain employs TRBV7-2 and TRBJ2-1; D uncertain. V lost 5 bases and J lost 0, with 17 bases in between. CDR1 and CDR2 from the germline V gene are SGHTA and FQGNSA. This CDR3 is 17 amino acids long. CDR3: CASSLRSRKSSYNEQFF. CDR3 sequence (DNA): TGTGCCAGCAGCCTCCGCTCCAGGAAGAGCTCCTACAATGAGCAGTTCTTC.

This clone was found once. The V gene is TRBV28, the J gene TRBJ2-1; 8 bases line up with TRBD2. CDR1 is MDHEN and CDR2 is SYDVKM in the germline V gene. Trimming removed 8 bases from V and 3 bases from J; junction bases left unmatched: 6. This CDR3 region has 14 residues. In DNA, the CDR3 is TGTGCCAGCTTCGTAGCGGGAAACTACAATGAGCAGTTCTTC. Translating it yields CASFVAGNYNEQFF. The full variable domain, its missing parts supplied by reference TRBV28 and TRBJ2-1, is DVKVTQSSRYLVKRTGEKVFLECVQDMDHENMFWYRQDPGLGLRLIYFSYDVKMKEKGDIPEGYSVSREKKERFSLILESASTNQTSMYLCASFVAGNYNEQFFGPGTRLTVL.

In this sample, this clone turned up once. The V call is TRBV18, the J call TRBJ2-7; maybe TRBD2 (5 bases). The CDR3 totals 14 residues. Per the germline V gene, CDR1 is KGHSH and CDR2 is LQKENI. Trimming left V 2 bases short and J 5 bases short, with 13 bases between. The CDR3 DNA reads TGTGCCAGCTCACCAGACTATGGGTTGAACGAGCAGTACTTC. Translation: CASSPDYGLNEQYF.

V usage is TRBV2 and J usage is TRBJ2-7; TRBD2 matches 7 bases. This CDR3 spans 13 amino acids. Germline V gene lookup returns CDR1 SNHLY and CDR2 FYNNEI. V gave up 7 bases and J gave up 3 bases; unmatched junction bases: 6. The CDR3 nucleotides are TGTGCCAGCACGCGGGAGATATACTACGAGCAGTACTTC. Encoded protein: CASTREIYYEQYF. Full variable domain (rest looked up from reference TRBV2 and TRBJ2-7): EPEVTQTPSHQVTQMGQEVILRCVPISNHLYFYWYRQILGQKVEFLVSFYNNEISEKSEIFDDQFSVERPDGSNFTLKIRSTKLEDSAMYFCASTREIYYEQYFGPGTRLTVT.

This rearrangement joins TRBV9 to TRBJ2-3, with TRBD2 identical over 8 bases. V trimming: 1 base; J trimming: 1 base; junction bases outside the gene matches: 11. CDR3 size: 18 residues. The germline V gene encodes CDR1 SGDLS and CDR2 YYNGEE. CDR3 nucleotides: TGTGCCAGCAGCGTATCGACTAGCGTCGAGGACCGCACAGATACGCAGTATTTT. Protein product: CASSVSTSVEDRTDTQYF.

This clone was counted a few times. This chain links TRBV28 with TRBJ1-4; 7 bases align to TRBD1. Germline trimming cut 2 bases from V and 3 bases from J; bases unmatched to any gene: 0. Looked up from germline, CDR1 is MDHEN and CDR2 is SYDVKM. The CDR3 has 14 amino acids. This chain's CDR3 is CASSLQGANEKLFF. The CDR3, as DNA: TGTGCCAGCAGTTTACAGGGGGCTAATGAAAAACTGTTTTTT.

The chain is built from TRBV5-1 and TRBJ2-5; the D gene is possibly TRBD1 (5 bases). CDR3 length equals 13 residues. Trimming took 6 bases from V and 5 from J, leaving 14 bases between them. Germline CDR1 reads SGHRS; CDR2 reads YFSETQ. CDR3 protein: CASTPPGRETQYF. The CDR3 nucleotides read TGCGCCAGCACCCCCCCAGGGCGGGAGACCCAGTACTTC.

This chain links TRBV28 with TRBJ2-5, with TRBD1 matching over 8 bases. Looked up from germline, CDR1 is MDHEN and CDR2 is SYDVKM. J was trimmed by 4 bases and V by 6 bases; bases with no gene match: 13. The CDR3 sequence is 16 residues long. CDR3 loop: CASSIGGQGMRETQYF. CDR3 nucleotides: TGTGCCAGCAGCATCGGTGGACAGGGAATGCGAGAGACCCAGTACTTC.

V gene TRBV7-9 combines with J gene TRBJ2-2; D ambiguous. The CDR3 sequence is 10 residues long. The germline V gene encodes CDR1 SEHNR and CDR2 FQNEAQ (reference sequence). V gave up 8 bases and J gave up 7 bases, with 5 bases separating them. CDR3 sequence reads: CASWSGELFF. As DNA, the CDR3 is TGTGCCAGCTGGAGCGGGGAGCTGTTTTTT. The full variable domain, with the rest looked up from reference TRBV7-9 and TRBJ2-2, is DTGVSQNPRHKITKRGQNVTFRCDPISEHNRLYWYRQTLGQGPEFLTYFQNEAQLEKSRLLSDRFSAERPKGSFSTLEIQRTEQGDSAMYLCASWSGELFFGEGSRLTVL.

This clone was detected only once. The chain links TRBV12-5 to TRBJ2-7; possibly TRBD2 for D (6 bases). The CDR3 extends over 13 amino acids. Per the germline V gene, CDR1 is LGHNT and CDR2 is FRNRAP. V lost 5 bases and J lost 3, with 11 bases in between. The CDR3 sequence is CASGPRESYEQYF. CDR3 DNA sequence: TGTGCTAGTGGTCCACGGGAGAGCTACGAGCAGTACTTC.

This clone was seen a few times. As DNA, the CDR3 is TGTGCCAGCAGTTTATACCGGGGGACAGATACGCAGTATTTT. Translating gives CASSLYRGTDTQYF. This sequence joins TRBV28 and TRBJ2-3, with TRBD2 as a possible D gene (6 bases). The germline V gene has CDR1 MDHEN and CDR2 SYDVKM. The CDR3 contains 14 residues. Trimming shortened V by 1 base and J by 3 bases, and 8 bases separated the two germline ends.

This CDR3 reads CASSLTGDSNQPQHF. The CDR3 region has the DNA TGCGCCAGCAGCTTGACAGGAGATAGCAATCAGCCCCAGCATTTT. The chain carries TRBV5-1 and TRBJ1-5; tentatively, D is TRBD1 (5 bases). V lost 1 base to trimming and J lost 0 bases, with 8 bases between them. Per germline, CDR1 SGHRS and CDR2 YFSETQ. The CDR3 contains 15 residues.

The CDR3 spells CASRGRGGNQPQHF. CDR3 coding DNA: TGTGCCAGCAGGGGGAGGGGTGGCAATCAGCCCCAGCATTTT. The chain carries TRBV6-5 and TRBJ1-5, with a weak D call TRBD1 (5 bases). The CDR3 spans 14 residues. The germline V and J ends were trimmed by 6 bases and 2 bases, with 11 bases remaining between them. Germline CDR1 is MNHEY and CDR2 is SVGAGI.

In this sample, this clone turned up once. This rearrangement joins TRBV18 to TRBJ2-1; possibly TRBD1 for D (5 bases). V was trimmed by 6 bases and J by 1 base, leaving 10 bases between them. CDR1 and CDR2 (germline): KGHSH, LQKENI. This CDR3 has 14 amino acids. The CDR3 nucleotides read TGTGCCAGCTCCCAGGGCAGATCCTACAATGAGCAGTTCTTC. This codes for CASSQGRSYNEQFF.

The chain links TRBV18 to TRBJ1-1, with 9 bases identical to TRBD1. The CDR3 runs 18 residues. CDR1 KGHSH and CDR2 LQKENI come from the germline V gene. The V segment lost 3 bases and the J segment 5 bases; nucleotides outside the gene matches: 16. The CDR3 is CASSPSVTWDRDKTEAFF. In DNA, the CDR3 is TGTGCCAGCTCACCGAGTGTAACTTGGGACAGGGATAAGACTGAAGCTTTCTTT.